These 7 T cell receptor beta chains share one sample of origin, sequenced in a study of glioma-infiltrating T cells after dendritic cell vaccination. TCRdb's copy holds only in-frame clones and misses some; the assay was immunoSEQ multiplex PCR. The sample shows roughly 100,000 clones, more than 80% of them seen only once. Sequenced here: blood, sampled before dendritic cell vaccination. The receptors were gathered from a human donor with glioblastoma.

This sequence joins TRBV5-1 and TRBJ2-5, with TRBD2 identical over 10 bases. The CDR3 runs 14 residues. From germline, CDR1 is SGHRS and CDR2 YFSETQ. The V gene end was trimmed by 4 bases and the J gene end by 5 bases; junction bases not matched to a gene: 5. CDR3 DNA sequence: TGCGCCAGCAGCCAGGAGACTAGCGGGGAGACCCAGTACTTC. It yields the protein CASSQETSGETQYF.

The chain combines TRBV10-1 with TRBJ2-7, with TRBD1 identical over 9 bases. The CDR3 runs 16 residues. Germline-derived CDR1 and CDR2 are WNHNN and SYGVQD (reference sequence). V lost 10 bases, J lost 6 bases, and 19 bases stayed unmatched. CDR3 nucleotide sequence: TGCGCCACCGACCAACGGGGGACAGGGCAAGTAGGCGAGCAGTACTTC. This gives the protein CATDQRGTGQVGEQYF.

The CDR3 is CATSGAGRRLSSYNEQFF. In DNA, the CDR3 is TGTGCCACATCTGGGGCAGGGCGTCGACTGAGCTCCTACAATGAGCAGTTCTTC. The chain links TRBV15 to TRBJ2-1, with TRBD1 as a possible D gene (5 bases). The CDR3 consists of 18 residues. The V end was cut by 9 bases, the J end by 0 bases, with 24 bases between. Germline V gene lookup returns CDR1 LNHNV and CDR2 YYDKDF (reference sequence).

This chain connects TRBV7-2 to TRBJ2-5, with D uncertain. Trimming shortened V by 8 bases and J by 1 base, and 14 bases separated the two germline ends. CDR1 and CDR2 from the germline V gene are SGHTA and FQGNSA. The length of the CDR3 is 14 residues. In DNA, the CDR3 is TGTGCCAGCGCGCGGCTAGAATTCCAAGAGACCCAGTACTTC. As protein: CASARLEFQETQYF.

This clone came up once. This rearrangement joins TRBV7-9 to TRBJ1-6; D is unresolved. The CDR3 spans 12 residues. V lost 5 bases and J 7 bases, leaving 6 bases between the germline ends. In germline, CDR1 is SEHNR, CDR2 FQNEAQ (reference sequence). The CDR3 DNA is TGTGCCAGCAGCCCGGTGAATTCACCCCTCCACTTT. It codes for CASSPVNSPLHF.

The chain carries TRBV4-3 and TRBJ2-3; a weak D match, TRBD2 (7 bases). V gave up 0 bases and J gave up 12 bases, with 16 bases separating them. CDR3 size: 14 residues. In germline, CDR1 is LGHNA, CDR2 YSLEER. CDR3 DNA sequence: TGCGCCAGCAGCCAAGATGCAAGTGGGGGGGGCCAGTATTTT. This gives the protein CASSQDASGGGQYF.

This clone appeared a single time. The chain links TRBV5-1 to TRBJ2-5; D may be TRBD1 (8 bases). The CDR3 extends over 14 amino acids. Between the trimmed V and J ends, which lost 0 bases and 4 bases, there was a span of 10 bases. Germline loops: CDR1 SGHRS, CDR2 YFSETQ. CDR3 sequence: CASSLDRGGETQYF. The CDR3, as DNA: TGCGCCAGCAGCTTGGACAGGGGGGGAGAGACCCAGTACTTC. Using reference TRBV5-1 and TRBJ2-5 for the parts outside the CDR3, the full variable domain is KAGVTQTPRYLIKTRGQQVTLSCSPISGHRSVSWYQQTPGQGLQFLFEYFSETQRNKGNFPGRFSGRQFSNSRSEMNVSTLELGDSALYLCASSLDRGGETQYFGPGTRLLVL.